These 28 T cell receptor beta chains were all obtained from the same sample, sequenced in a study of regulatory T cells in long-lasting Graves disease. Researchers made TCR beta libraries by using iRepertoire HTBI primers and running Arm-PCR on CDR3 regions. MiXCR, applied by TCRdb to the multiplex PCR reads, yields one record per CDR3 protein. The repertoire consists of 500,000 or so distinct CDR3 sequences, with 14% occurring once and the leading ten covering approximately 19%. As to time point: newly diagnosed GD, antithyroid drugs for less than 3 months. From PBMCs, RNA was extracted and then used to make the TCR library. A further study also used this sample, focusing on T cells in Graves' hyperthyroidism and ophthalmopathy.

The material was peripheral blood mononuclear cells (PBMCs), obtained at new diagnosis, from a patient treated with antithyroid drugs. The receptors shown here come from a woman aged 45-65 years with Graves disease.

Worth noting for this clonotype: Its ends do not fully match the called genes, so a read error is possible. The chain combines TRBV18 with TRBJ2-7; 10 nucleotides align to TRBD2. The CDR3 is 16 amino acids. Germline values: CDR1 KGHSH, CDR2 LQKENI. The CDR3 DNA reads as TGTGCCAGCTCACCGAAGGTGCTAGCGGGAGTAGATCGACTACACTTC. It is translated as CASSPKVLAGVDRLHF.

Ten or more counts support this clonotype. This sequence joins TRBV28 and TRBJ2-1; 11 bases agree with TRBD1. The V gene's germline CDR1 is MDHEN and CDR2 SYDVKM. The CDR3 consists of 17 residues. After removal of 1 base from V and 7 bases from J, the junction contained 9 bases not matched to a gene. The CDR3 spells CASSLLGGDRGLNEQFF. In DNA, the CDR3 is TGTGCCAGCAGTTTATTGGGTGGGGACAGGGGGTTGAATGAGCAGTTCTTC.

Only a few counts were recorded for this clonotype. CDR3 loop: CSVEGGLAGGYEQYF. Here the CDR3 DNA reads TGCAGCGTTGAAGGGGGGCTAGCGGGAGGATACGAGCAGTACTTC. V usage is TRBV29-1 and J usage is TRBJ2-7; TRBD2 agrees at 11 bases. Germline values: CDR1 SQVTM, CDR2 ANQGSEA. This CDR3 is 15 amino acids long. V shed 1 base, J shed 4 bases, and the junction held 6 bases outside the gene matches.

This clonotype was found many times. The CDR3 nucleotides read TGTGCCAGCCGCGGGCCAACCGATGGGACAGGGGGCGCCGCGACCACAGATACGCAGTATTTT. The encoded protein is CASRGPTDGTGGAATTDTQYF. This chain joins TRBV2 and TRBJ2-3, with 12 bases identical to TRBD1. The germline CDR1 and CDR2 sequences are SNHLY and FYNNEI. The CDR3 has 21 amino acids. The V gene end was trimmed by 8 bases and the J gene end by 2 bases; junction bases not matched to a gene: 23.

This rearrangement joins TRBV7-2 to TRBJ2-7; D gene uncertain. The CDR3 spans 12 residues. Germline V gene sequence: CDR1 SGHTA, CDR2 FQGNSA. The V and J ends lost 5 bases and 3 bases respectively, with 8 bases between them. The chain's CDR3 is CASSKDFYEQYF. The CDR3 nucleotides are TGTGCCAGCAGCAAAGACTTCTACGAGCAGTACTTC.

This clonotype was observed many times. V is TRBV6-1 and J is TRBJ2-3; TRBD2 matches at 12 bases. V was clipped by 5 bases and J by 5 bases; unmatched bases: 2. Germline V gene sequence: CDR1 MNHNS, CDR2 SASEGT. The CDR3 is 14 amino acids. This CDR3 reads CASSRTSGKDTQYF. CDR3 nucleotides: TGTGCCAGCAGTCGGACTAGCGGGAAAGATACGCAGTATTTT.

This clonotype was counted at least ten times. The genes are TRBV5-4 and TRBJ2-7; 9 bases are shared with TRBD2. V was pared by 1 base and J by 2 bases, with 1 base of the junction left unmatched. The CDR3 spans 14 residues. Germline CDR1 and CDR2: SGHNT and YYREEE (reference sequence). This CDR3 reads CASSLPSGTYEQYF. As DNA, the CDR3 is TGTGCCAGCAGCTTGCCTAGCGGGACCTACGAGCAGTACTTC.

This clonotype occurred many times. The chain combines TRBV7-9 with TRBJ2-7; D perhaps matches TRBD1 (6 bases). The CDR3 consists of 13 residues. Germline V gene sequence: CDR1 SEHNR, CDR2 FQNEAQ (reference sequence). Trimming removed 2 bases at V and 4 bases at J, with 9 bases between. CDR3 nucleotides: TGTGCCAGCAGCTTATCAACAGGGTACGAGCAGTACTTC. Protein: CASSLSTGYEQYF.

This clonotype appeared a few times. The rearrangement links TRBV7-9 to TRBJ1-1; 8 positions agree with TRBD1. The CDR3 spans 14 residues. Germline CDR1 and CDR2: SEHNR and FQNEAQ (reference sequence). The V and J ends lost 7 bases and 5 bases, in that order; junction bases with no gene match: 9. DNA for the CDR3: TGTGCCAGCACCTTTCACAGGGGGGGGACTGAAGCTTTCTTT. It translates to CASTFHRGGTEAFF. The complete variable domain, with remaining parts taken from reference TRBV7-9 and TRBJ1-1, reads DTGVSQNPRHKITKRGQNVTFRCDPISEHNRLYWYRQTLGQGPEFLTYFQNEAQLEKSRLLSDRFSAERPKGSFSTLEIQRTEQGDSAMYLCASTFHRGGTEAFFGQGTRLTVV.

V is TRBV27 and J is TRBJ2-3; TRBD1 might be the D (6 bases). TRBJ2-5 explains the end of the DNA better; the J call may be wrong. CDR3 size: 14 residues. CDR1 is MNHEY and CDR2 is SMNVEV in the germline V gene (reference sequence). As DNA, the CDR3 is TGTGCCAGCAGCCATCAGGGGATACGAGAGACCCAGTACTTC. It yields the protein CASSHQGIRETQYF.

V and J are TRBV3-1 and TRBJ2-1; TRBD2 agrees at 8 bases. Germline CDR1 and CDR2: LGHDT and YNNKEL (reference sequence). The CDR3 contains 15 residues. The J segment lost 7 bases and the V segment lost 1 base, leaving 6 bases of the junction unmatched. CDR3 amino acids: CASSQGTGGQNEQFF. DNA for the CDR3: TGTGCCAGCAGCCAAGGGACGGGAGGGCAGAATGAGCAGTTCTTC.

With respect to this clonotype: The CDR3 end shows no conserved phenylalanine or tryptophan, and so a read error is likely. Here the CDR3 reads CASSPRQESINEQFL. CDR3 bases: TGTGCCAGTAGCCCCCGACAGGAATCCATCAATGAGCAGTTCCTC. V usage is TRBV19 and J usage is TRBJ2-1; D may be TRBD1 (6 bases). The CDR3 spans 15 residues. Germline loops: CDR1 LNHDA, CDR2 SQIVND (reference sequence). Trimming shortened V by 6 bases and J by 6 bases, and 18 bases separated the two germline ends.

This clonotype was found many times. CDR3 sequence (DNA): TGCGCCAGCAGCTTCTCAGCGGTCAGGGATACGCAGTATTTT. Translated, it gives CASSFSAVRDTQYF. This chain uses TRBV5-1 with TRBJ2-3; D possibly corresponds to TRBD2 (5 bases). Germline CDR1 and CDR2: SGHRS and YFSETQ. CDR3 length equals 14 residues. V shed 2 bases and J shed 6 bases, with 13 bases lying between them. The whole variable domain, filled in from reference TRBV5-1 and TRBJ2-3, reads KAGVTQTPRYLIKTRGQQVTLSCSPISGHRSVSWYQQTPGQGLQFLFEYFSETQRNKGNFPGRFSGRQFSNSRSEMNVSTLELGDSALYLCASSFSAVRDTQYFGPGTRLTVL.

This clonotype was counted at least ten times. The rearrangement links TRBV29-1 to TRBJ1-1, with D maybe TRBD1 (6 bases). There are 13 residues in the CDR3. Trimming left V 1 base short and J 2 bases short, with 8 bases between. Looked up from germline, CDR1 is SQVTM and CDR2 is ANQGSEA. Here the CDR3 reads CSVEGTANTEAFF. CDR3 DNA sequence: TGCAGCGTTGAAGGGACAGCTAACACTGAAGCTTTCTTT.

In regard to this clonotype: This may arise from a read error, as a much more abundant clone is one base away. This sequence joins TRBV2 and TRBJ2-3; maybe TRBD1 (6 bases). The J call could be wrong; TRBJ2-1 is a better fit for the DNA end. CDR1 and CDR2 from the germline V gene are SNHLY and FYNNEI. CDR3 length: 15 residues. In DNA form, the CDR3 reads TGTGCCAGCAGTGAATGGACAGAGCCCTCCTACGAGCAGTTCTTC. Residues: CASSEWTEPSYEQFF.

J is TRBJ2-7 and V is TRBV28; D unresolved. CDR1 and CDR2 from the germline V gene are MDHEN and SYDVKM. Trimming took 5 bases from V and 6 from J, leaving 8 bases between them. This CDR3 has 11 residues. The CDR3 DNA reads TGTGCCAGCAGTCAGTACTTCGAGCAGTACTTC. It specifies CASSQYFEQYF.

This clonotype was detected a few times. The gene calls are TRBV7-9 and TRBJ2-5; 8 positions match TRBD1. Germline assignment: CDR1 SEHNR and CDR2 FQNEAQ (reference sequence). This CDR3 region has 16 residues. Losses at the gene ends were 4 bases for V and 2 bases for J; bases not matched to a gene: 9. In DNA, the CDR3 is TGTGCCAGCAGCTCCAGTATCACAGGGGGTCAAGAGACCCAGTACTTC. Amino acids: CASSSSITGGQETQYF.

The rearrangement links TRBV27 to TRBJ2-1; no firm D call. The length of the CDR3 is 13 residues. CDR1 and CDR2 from the germline V gene are MNHEY and SMNVEV (reference sequence). V lost 7 bases and J 5 bases, leaving 12 bases between the germline ends. CDR3 residues: CASKFAENNEQFF. CDR3 nucleotide sequence: TGTGCCAGCAAGTTCGCCGAAAACAATGAGCAGTTCTTC.

This clonotype was found many times. The DNA of the CDR3 is TGTGCCAGCAGCCAACAAGGGTCCCCCTTCGGCACTGAAGCTTTCTTT. Translation: CASSQQGSPFGTEAFF. The genes are TRBV3-1 and TRBJ1-1, with D unclear. Germline CDR1 reads LGHDT; CDR2 reads YNNKEL (reference sequence). Trimming left V 2 bases short and J 4 bases short, with 17 bases between. The CDR3 has 16 residues.

This clonotype was observed a few times. The chain joins TRBV27 to TRBJ2-2, with D hard to call. The CDR3 covers 15 residues. Trimming pared 6 bases from V and 5 bases from J, leaving 16 bases between. Looked up from germline, CDR1 is MNHEY and CDR2 is SMNVEV (reference sequence). CDR3 nucleotide sequence: TGTGCCAGCAGCGGACCTTTGGTGGGGACCGGGGAGCTGTTTTTT. Residues: CASSGPLVGTGELFF.

In its sample, this clonotype was seen many times. The chain uses TRBV5-1 and TRBJ2-3, with TRBD2 matching over 7 bases. V gave up 6 bases and J gave up 0 bases; unmatched junction bases: 4. CDR3 length: 14 residues. Germline CDR1 reads SGHRS; CDR2 reads YFSETQ. Here the CDR3 reads CASTRETSTDTQYF. For the CDR3, the DNA is TGCGCCAGCACGCGGGAGACTAGCACAGATACGCAGTATTTT.

Many counts were recorded for this clonotype. V is TRBV27 and J is TRBJ2-4; 9 positions match TRBD2. V shed 5 bases and J 3 bases; nucleotides not matched to a gene: 11. The CDR3 length is 17 residues. Looked up from germline, CDR1 is MNHEY and CDR2 is SMNVEV (reference sequence). For the CDR3, the DNA is TGTGCCAGCAGTGGGGCGGGAGGGGCGAGGGGCAAAAACATTCAGTACTTC. Protein product: CASSGAGGARGKNIQYF.

The J gene is TRBJ2-3, the V gene TRBV2; tentatively, D is TRBD1 or TRBD2 (6 bases each). CDR3 size: 13 residues. Per germline, CDR1 SNHLY and CDR2 FYNNEI. Trimming shortened V by 7 bases and J by 2 bases, and 10 bases separated the two germline ends. The CDR3 sequence is CASKGGYTDTQYF. The DNA of the CDR3 is TGTGCCAGCAAGGGGGGATACACAGATACGCAGTATTTT.

V gene TRBV10-3 combines with J gene TRBJ1-5; no clear D. The CDR3 runs to 14 residues. Germline CDR1 and CDR2: ENHRY and SYGVKD. V lost 2 bases and J 2 bases, leaving 7 bases between the germline ends. Here the CDR3 DNA reads TGTGCCATCAGTGAGGACTGGGGCAATCAGCCCCAGCATTTT. Its protein is CAISEDWGNQPQHF.

The rearrangement links TRBV7-9 to TRBJ2-2; D is uncertain. From germline, CDR1 is SEHNR and CDR2 FQNEAQ (reference sequence). The CDR3 loop spans 12 amino acids. The V and J ends lost 5 bases and 8 bases respectively, with 9 bases between them. The CDR3 region has the DNA TGTGCCAGCAGCCTCCCCGGGGGGGAGCTGTTTTTT. It codes for CASSLPGGELFF.

This clonotype has just a few counts. V and J are TRBV20-1 and TRBJ2-3, with TRBD2 matching over 10 bases. From germline, CDR1 is DFQATT and CDR2 SNEGSKA (reference sequence). This CDR3 spans 16 amino acids. Trimming at V came to 2 bases and at J to 3 bases, leaving 8 bases not matched to a gene. Here the CDR3 reads CSARSPSGGPTDTQYF. The DNA for the CDR3 is TGCAGTGCTAGATCCCCTAGCGGGGGACCGACAGATACGCAGTATTTT.

A word on this clonotype: A much larger clone lies one base from this, so it may be a read error. The rearrangement joins TRBV6-1 to TRBJ2-7; 9 bases map to TRBD1. The CDR3 has 16 residues. The germline V gene has CDR1 MNHNS and CDR2 SASEGT. CDR3 nucleotide sequence: TGTACCAGCAGTGACCCCGGGACAGGGTTCTCCTACGAGCAGTACTTC. This encodes CTSSDPGTGFSYEQYF.

Remarks on this clonotype: Given a much more abundant clone one base away, this may be a read error. V gene TRBV28 combines with J gene TRBJ1-1; D ambiguous. Trimming pared 5 bases from V and 0 bases from J, leaving 16 bases between. Germline CDR1 reads MDHEN; CDR2 reads SYDVKM. CDR3 length equals 16 residues. The chain's CDR3 is CASSGRAPNMNTEAFF. The DNA for the CDR3 is TGTGCCAGCAGTGGGAGAGCCCCTAACATGAACACTGAAGCTTTCTTT.